This T cell receptor (beta chain) stems from a study of CD8+ T cells in alopecia areata. The study's findings and limits: With tofacitinib ongoing, many expanded lesional clones persisted in both scalp and blood. Alphabeta T cells residing in normal skin are also sequenced in scalp samples. Affected scalp, especially in alopecia totalis/universalis, had a higher clonality than normal scalp did. Tofacitinib significantly decreased scalp clonality and expanded CD8+ clones among top 100.

Germline V lookup: CDR1 SGHAT, CDR2 FQNNGV. The ends were cut back, 5 bases at V and 10 bases at J, with 17 bases in the middle. The CDR3 contains 13 residues. Regarding treatment: oral pan-JAK inhibitor, 5-10 mg twice daily. In each case, RNA was isolated and then reverse transcribed into cDNA as the sequencing template. The assay was immunoSEQ multiplex PCR, and TCRdb's table has in-frame clones only and misses some. Of fewer than 250,000 clones in the sample, around two fifths were seen once. With respect to this clone: Its antigen remains unknown.

The chain recombines TRBV11-2 with TRBJ1-1, with unresolved D. The material sequenced was CD4+ T cells sorted from blood, taken around week 37, from a patient treated with tofacitinib. This TCR came from a human donor with alopecia areata. The CDR3: CASSQATPGGAFF. Written as DNA, the CDR3 is TGTGCCAGCAGCCAGGCCACCCCTGGAGGAGCTTTCTTT.